The subject of this entry is one T cell receptor beta chain. This CDR3 contains 13 residues. V lost 4 bases and J lost 2, with 8 bases in between. CDR1 is SNHLY, CDR2 FYNNEI, per germline. In the original analysis: Amplified reference gene primers provided the basis for estimating nucleated cell counts. Using immunoSEQ multiplex PCR, the repertoire was profiled, and TCRdb retains in-frame clones only, with some absent. The DNA gave D and trimming, while V, J and clone size come from that table. The data hold over 130,000 clones, with about 74% observed a single time. The data belong to a study of blood T cell repertoires in COVID-19. Study-wide context: Acute and convalescent COVID-19 specimens originated in the United States, Italy and Spain.

This sequence was found in a man aged 50 or older with acute or convalescent COVID-19. The rearrangement links TRBV2 to TRBJ1-2; perhaps TRBD1 as D (5 bases). Sequenced: peripheral blood. In nucleotides, the CDR3 is TGTGCCAGCAGTGGTACAGGAAACTATGGCTACACCTTC. Encoded protein: CASSGTGNYGYTF.